Following are 3 T cell receptor beta chains from one sample sequenced in a study of T cell changes during pregnancy in multiple sclerosis. Assay used: immunoSEQ multiplex PCR; TCRdb lists only in-frame clones, some missing. The table has some 95,000 clones, 85% to 95% seen once. This material consisted of peripheral blood, taken in the first trimester of pregnancy. These receptors were taken from a female donor with multiple sclerosis, enrolled in a pregnancy study.

The gene calls are TRBV7-6 and TRBJ1-4; a possible D gene is TRBD1 (5 bases). Looked up from germline, CDR1 is SGHVS and CDR2 is FNYEAQ. Deletions cut 3 bases from V and 7 bases from J, with 9 bases between. This CDR3 spans 13 amino acids. The CDR3 bases are TGTGCCAGCAGCTTGACAGTGTTTGAAAAACTGTTTTTT. Translation gives CASSLTVFEKLFF.

This sequence joins TRBV5-1 and TRBJ1-1, with 10 bases matching TRBD1. The germline CDR1 and CDR2 sequences are SGHRS and YFSETQ. Losses at the gene ends were 2 bases for V and 0 bases for J; bases not matched to a gene: 4. CDR3 length: 16 amino acids. In DNA, the CDR3 is TGCGCCAGCAGCTTTATGACAGGGGGCCTGAACACTGAAGCTTTCTTT. Protein product: CASSFMTGGLNTEAFF.

This clone was counted only a few times. The CDR3 nucleotides are TGTGCCTGGAGGAGGACAGCCGGAGCTTTCTTT. It encodes CAWRRTAGAFF. The V and J genes are TRBV30 and TRBJ1-1; D possibly corresponds to TRBD1 (6 bases). Germline CDR1 and CDR2: GTSNPN and SVGIG (reference sequence). CDR3 length: 11 residues. V lost 3 bases, J lost 10 bases, and 12 bases lay in between.